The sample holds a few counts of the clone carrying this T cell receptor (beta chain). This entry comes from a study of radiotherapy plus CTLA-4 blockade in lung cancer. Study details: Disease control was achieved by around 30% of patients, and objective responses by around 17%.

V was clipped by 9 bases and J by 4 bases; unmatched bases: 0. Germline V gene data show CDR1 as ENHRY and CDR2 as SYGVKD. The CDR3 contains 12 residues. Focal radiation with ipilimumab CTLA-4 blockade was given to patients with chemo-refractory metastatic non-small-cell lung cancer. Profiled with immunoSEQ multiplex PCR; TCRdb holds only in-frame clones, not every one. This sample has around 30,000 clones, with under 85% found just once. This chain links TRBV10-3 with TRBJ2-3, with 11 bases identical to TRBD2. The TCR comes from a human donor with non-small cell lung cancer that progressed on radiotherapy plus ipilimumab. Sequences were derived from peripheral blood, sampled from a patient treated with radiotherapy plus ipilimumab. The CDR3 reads CAISGGADTQYF. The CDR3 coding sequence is TGTGCCATTAGCGGGGGGGCAGATACGCAGTATTTT.